This T cell receptor beta chain was sequenced for a study of blood T cell repertoires in COVID-19. Using immunoSEQ multiplex PCR, the repertoire was profiled, and TCRdb retains in-frame clones only, with some absent. Here the sample spans roughly 73,000 clones, 80% to 90% being singletons. The CDR3 loop spans 15 amino acids. Germline V gene data show CDR1 as LGHDT and CDR2 as YNNKEL (reference sequence). V lost 4 bases and J 5 bases, leaving 17 bases between the germline ends. J is TRBJ2-5 and V is TRBV3-1 (or the pseudogene TRBV3-2); perhaps TRBD1 as D (6 bases). The specimen was peripheral blood. The clonotype comes from an elderly woman with active or convalescent COVID-19. The chain's CDR3 is CASSPRQDRTETQYF. In DNA form, the CDR3 reads TGTGCCAGCAGCCCCAGACAGGATAGAACTGAGACCCAGTACTTC.